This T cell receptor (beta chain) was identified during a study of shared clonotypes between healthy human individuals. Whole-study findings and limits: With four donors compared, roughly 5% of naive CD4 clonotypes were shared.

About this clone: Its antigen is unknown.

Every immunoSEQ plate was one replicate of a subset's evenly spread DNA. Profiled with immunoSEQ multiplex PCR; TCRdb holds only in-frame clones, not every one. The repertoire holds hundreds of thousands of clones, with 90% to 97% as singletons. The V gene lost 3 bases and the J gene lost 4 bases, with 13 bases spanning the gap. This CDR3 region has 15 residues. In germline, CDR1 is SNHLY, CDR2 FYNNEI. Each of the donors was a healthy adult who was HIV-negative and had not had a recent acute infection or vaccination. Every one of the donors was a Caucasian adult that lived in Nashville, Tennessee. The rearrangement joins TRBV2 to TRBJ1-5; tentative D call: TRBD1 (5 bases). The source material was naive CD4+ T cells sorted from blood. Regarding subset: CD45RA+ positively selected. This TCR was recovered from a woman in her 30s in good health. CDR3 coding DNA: TGTGCCAGCAGTGATCGGGCAGGGACTAATCAGCCCCAGCATTTT. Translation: CASSDRAGTNQPQHF. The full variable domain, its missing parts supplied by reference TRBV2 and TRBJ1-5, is EPEVTQTPSHQVTQMGQEVILRCVPISNHLYFYWYRQILGQKVEFLVSFYNNEISEKSEIFDDQFSVERPDGSNFTLKIRSTKLEDSAMYFCASSDRAGTNQPQHFGDGTRLSIL.